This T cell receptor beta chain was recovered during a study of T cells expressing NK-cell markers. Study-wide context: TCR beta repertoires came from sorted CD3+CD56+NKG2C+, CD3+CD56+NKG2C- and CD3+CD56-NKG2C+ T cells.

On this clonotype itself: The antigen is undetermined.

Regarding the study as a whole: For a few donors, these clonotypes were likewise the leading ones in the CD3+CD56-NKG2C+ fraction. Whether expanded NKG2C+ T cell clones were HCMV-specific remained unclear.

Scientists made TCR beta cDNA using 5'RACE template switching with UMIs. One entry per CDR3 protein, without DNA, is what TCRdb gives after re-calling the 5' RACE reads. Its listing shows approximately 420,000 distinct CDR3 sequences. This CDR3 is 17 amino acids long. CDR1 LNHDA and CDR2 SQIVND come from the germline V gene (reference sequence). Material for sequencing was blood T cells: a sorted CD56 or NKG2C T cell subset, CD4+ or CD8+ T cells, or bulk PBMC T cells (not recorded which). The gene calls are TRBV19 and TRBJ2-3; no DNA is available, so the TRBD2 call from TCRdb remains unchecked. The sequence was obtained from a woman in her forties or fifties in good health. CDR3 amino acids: CASSFRDFLLSTDTQYF.